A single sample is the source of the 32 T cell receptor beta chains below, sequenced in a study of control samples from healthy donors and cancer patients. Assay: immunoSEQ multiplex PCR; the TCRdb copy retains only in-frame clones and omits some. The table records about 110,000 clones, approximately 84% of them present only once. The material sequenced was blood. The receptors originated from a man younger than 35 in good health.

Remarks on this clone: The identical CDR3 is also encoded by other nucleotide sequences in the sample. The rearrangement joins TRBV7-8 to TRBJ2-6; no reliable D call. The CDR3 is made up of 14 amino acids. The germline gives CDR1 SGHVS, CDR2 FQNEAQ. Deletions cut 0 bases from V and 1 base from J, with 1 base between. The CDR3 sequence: CASSLASGANVLTF. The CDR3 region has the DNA TGTGCCAGCAGCTTAGCATCTGGGGCCAACGTCCTGACTTTC.

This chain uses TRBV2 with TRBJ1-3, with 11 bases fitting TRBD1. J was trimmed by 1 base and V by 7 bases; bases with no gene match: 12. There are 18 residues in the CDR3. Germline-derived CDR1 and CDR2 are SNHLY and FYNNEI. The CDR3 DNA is TGTGCCAGCATCCGGGACAGGGGGATTTCGGGGTCTGGAAACACCATATATTTT. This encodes CASIRDRGISGSGNTIYF.

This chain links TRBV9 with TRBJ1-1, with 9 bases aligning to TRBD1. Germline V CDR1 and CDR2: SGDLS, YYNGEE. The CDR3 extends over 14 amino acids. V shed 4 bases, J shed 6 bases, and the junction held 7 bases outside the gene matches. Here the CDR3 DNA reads TGTGCCAGCAGCACGGGACAGGGTCCTGCTGAAGCTTTCTTT. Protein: CASSTGQGPAEAFF.

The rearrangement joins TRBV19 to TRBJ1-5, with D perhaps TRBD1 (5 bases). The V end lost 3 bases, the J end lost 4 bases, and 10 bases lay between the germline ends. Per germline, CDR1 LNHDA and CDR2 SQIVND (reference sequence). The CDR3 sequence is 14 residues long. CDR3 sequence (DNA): TGTGCCAGTAGTATTGGCAGGGCGAATCAGCCCCAGCATTTT. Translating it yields CASSIGRANQPQHF.

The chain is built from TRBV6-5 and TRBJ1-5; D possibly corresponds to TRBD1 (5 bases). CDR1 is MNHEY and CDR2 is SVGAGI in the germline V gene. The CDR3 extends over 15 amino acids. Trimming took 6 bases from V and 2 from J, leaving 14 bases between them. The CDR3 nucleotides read TGTGCCAGCAGACGGACAAATCTGGGCAATCAGCCCCAGCATTTT. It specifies CASRRTNLGNQPQHF.

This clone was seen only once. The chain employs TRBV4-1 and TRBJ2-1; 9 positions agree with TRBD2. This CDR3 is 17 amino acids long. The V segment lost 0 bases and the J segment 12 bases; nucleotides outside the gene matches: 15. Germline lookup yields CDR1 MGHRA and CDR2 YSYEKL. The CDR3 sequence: CASSQDGAASGKLGQFF. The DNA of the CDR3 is TGCGCCAGCAGCCAAGATGGGGCGGCTAGCGGGAAGTTGGGGCAGTTCTTC.

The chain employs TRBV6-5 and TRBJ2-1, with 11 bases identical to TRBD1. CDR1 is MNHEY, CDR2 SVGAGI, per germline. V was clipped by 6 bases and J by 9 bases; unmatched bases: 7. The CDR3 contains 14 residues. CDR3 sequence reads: CASSKGQGASEQFF. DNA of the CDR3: TGTGCCAGCAGCAAAGGACAGGGGGCGAGTGAGCAGTTCTTC.

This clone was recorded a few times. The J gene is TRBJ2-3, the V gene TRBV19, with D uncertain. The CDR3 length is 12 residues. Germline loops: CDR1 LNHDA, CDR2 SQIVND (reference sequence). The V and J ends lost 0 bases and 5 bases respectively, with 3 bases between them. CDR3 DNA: TGTGCCAGTAGTATAGATCGAGATACGCAGTATTTT. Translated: CASSIDRDTQYF.

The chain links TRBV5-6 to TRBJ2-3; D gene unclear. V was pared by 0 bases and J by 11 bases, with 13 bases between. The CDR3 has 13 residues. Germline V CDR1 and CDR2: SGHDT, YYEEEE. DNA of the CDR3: TGTGCCAGCAGCTTGGAGGTCACCTTAGAGCAGTATTTT. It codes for CASSLEVTLEQYF.

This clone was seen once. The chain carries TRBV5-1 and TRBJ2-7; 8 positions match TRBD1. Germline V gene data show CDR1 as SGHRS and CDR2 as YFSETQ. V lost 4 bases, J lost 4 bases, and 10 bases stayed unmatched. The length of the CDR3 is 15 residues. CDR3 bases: TGCGCCAGCAGCGTGGCAGGGGGCCGAAAATACGAGCAGTACTTC. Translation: CASSVAGGRKYEQYF.

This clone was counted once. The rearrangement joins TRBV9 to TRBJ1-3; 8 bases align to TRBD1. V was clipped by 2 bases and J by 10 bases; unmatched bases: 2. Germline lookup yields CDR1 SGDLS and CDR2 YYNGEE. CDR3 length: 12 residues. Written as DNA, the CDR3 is TGTGCCAGCAGCGTGCACAGGGGGACCATATATTTT. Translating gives CASSVHRGTIYF. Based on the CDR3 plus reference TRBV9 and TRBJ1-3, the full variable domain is DSGVTQTPKHLITATGQRVTLRCSPRSGDLSVYWYQQSLDQGLQFLIQYYNGEERAKGNILERFSAQQFPDLHSELNLSSLELGDSALYFCASSVHRGTIYFGEGSWLTVV.

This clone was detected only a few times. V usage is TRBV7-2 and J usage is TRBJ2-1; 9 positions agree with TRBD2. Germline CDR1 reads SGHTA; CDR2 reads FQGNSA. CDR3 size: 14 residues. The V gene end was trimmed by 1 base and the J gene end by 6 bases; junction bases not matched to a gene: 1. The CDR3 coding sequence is TGTGCCAGCAGCTTAGAACTAGCGGGCAATGAGCAGTTCTTC. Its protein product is CASSLELAGNEQFF.

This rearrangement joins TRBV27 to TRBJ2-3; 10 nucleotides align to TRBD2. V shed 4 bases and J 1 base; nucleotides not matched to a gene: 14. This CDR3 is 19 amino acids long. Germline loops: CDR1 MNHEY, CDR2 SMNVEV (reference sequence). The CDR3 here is CASSSSGGLNPLGTDTQYF. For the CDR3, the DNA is TGTGCCAGCAGTTCTAGCGGGGGTCTAAATCCCCTAGGCACAGATACGCAGTATTTT.

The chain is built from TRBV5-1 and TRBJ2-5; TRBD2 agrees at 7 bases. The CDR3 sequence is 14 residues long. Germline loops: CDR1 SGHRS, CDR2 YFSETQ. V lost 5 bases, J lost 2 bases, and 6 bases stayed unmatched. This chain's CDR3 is CASRWGGLQETQYF. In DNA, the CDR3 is TGCGCCAGCAGGTGGGGGGGACTTCAAGAGACCCAGTACTTC.

The CDR3, as DNA: TGTGCCAGCAGCTTCACAGGGGTTGGTCAGCCCCAGCATTTT. Amino acids: CASSFTGVGQPQHF. The V call is TRBV7-9, the J call TRBJ1-5, with TRBD1 matching 7 bases. Germline V gene data show CDR1 as SEHNR and CDR2 as FQNEAQ (reference sequence). CDR3 size: 14 residues. J lost 6 bases, V lost 3 bases, and 5 bases had no gene match.

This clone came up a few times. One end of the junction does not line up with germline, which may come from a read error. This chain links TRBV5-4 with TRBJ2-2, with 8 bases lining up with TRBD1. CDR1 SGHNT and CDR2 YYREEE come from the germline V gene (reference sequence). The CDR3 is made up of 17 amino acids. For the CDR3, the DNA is TGTGCCAGCAGCTTGGAACCCAGGGGGCCCACACACCGGGGAGCTGTTTTT. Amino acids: CASSLEPRGPTHRGAVF.

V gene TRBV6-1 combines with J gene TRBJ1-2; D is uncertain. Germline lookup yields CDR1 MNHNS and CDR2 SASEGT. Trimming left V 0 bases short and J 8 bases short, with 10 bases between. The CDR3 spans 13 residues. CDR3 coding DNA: TGTGCCAGCAGTGAAGCGTGGGTCATGGGCTACACCTTC. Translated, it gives CASSEAWVMGYTF.

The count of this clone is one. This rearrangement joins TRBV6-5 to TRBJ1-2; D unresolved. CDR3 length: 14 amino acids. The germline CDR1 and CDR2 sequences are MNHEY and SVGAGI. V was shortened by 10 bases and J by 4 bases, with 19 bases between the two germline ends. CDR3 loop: CATSPQAGGYGYTF. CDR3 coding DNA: TGTGCCACCAGCCCCCAGGCGGGAGGCTATGGCTACACCTTC.

The CDR3 here is CATSDFSNTGELFF. CDR3 bases: TGTGCCACCAGTGATTTTTCGAACACCGGGGAGCTGTTTTTT. This chain links TRBV24-1 with TRBJ2-2; D gene uncertain. With 1 base removed from V and 0 bases from J, the gap between germline ends came to 2 bases. From germline, CDR1 is KGHDR and CDR2 SFDVKD. This CDR3 has 14 residues.

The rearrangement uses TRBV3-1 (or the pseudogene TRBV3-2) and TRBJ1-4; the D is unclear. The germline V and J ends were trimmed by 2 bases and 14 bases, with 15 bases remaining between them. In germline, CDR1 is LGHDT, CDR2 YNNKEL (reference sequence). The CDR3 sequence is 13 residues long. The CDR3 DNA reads TGTGCCAGCAGCCAAACGGAGCTGGGATCCCTGTTTTTT. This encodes CASSQTELGSLFF.

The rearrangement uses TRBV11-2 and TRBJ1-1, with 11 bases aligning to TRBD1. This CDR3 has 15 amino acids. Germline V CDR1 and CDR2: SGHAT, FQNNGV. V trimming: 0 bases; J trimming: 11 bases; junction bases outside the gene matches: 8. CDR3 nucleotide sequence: TGTGCCAGCAGCTTAGATGGGGGGACAGGGGGAATTGCTTTCTTT. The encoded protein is CASSLDGGTGGIAFF.

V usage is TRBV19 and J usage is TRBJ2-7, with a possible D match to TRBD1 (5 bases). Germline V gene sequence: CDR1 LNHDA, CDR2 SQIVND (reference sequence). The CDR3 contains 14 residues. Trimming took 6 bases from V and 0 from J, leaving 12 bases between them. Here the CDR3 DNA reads TGTGCCAGTAGCCTGACAGCCAGCTCCTACGAGCAGTACGTC. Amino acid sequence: CASSLTASSYEQYV.

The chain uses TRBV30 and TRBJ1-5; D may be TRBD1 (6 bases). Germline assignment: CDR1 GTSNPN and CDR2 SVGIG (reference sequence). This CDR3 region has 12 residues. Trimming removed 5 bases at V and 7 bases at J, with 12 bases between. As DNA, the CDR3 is TGTGCCTGGCAACAGGGAAACCAGCCCCAGCATTTT. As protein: CAWQQGNQPQHF.

The CDR3 sequence is CASRPDRDRITGELFF. DNA for the CDR3: TGCGCCAGCAGGCCTGACCGGGACAGGATCACCGGGGAGCTGTTTTTT. The genes are TRBV5-1 and TRBJ2-2; 8 bases agree with TRBD1. V shed 5 bases and J 4 bases; nucleotides not matched to a gene: 10. The CDR3 runs 16 residues. Germline CDR1 SGHRS, CDR2 YFSETQ.

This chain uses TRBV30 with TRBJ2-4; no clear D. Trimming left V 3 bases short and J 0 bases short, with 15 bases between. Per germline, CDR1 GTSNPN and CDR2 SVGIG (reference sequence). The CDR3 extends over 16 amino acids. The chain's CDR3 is CAWRDRGGLAKNIQYF. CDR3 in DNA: TGTGCCTGGAGAGATAGAGGTGGTTTAGCCAAAAACATTCAGTACTTC.

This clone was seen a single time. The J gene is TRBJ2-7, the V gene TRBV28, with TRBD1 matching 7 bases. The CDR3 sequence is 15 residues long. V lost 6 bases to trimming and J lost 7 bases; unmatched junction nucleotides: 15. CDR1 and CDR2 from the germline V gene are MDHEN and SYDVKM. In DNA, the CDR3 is TGTGCCAGCAGCCCTATGAGACAGGGTCGCCGAGAGCAGTACTTC. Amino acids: CASSPMRQGRREQYF.

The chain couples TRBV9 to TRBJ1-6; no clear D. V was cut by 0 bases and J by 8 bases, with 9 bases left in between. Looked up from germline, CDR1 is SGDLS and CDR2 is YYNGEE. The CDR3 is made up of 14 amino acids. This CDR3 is CASSVEAHYSPLHF. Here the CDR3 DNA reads TGTGCCAGCAGCGTAGAGGCTCATTATTCACCCCTCCACTTT.

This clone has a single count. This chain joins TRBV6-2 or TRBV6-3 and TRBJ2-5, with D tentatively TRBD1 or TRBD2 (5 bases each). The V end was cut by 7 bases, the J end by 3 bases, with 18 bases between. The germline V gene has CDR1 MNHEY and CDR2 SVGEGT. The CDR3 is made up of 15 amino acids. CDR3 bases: TGTGCCAGCACCCCATCCGAGGGGCCAGAAGAGACCCAGTACTTC. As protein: CASTPSEGPEETQYF.

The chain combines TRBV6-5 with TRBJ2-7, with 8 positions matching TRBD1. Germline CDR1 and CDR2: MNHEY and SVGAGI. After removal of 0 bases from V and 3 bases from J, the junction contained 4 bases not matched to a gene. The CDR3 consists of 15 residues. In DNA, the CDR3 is TGTGCCAGCAGTTACTCATCAGGGGGCAACTACGAGCAGTACTTC. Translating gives CASSYSSGGNYEQYF.

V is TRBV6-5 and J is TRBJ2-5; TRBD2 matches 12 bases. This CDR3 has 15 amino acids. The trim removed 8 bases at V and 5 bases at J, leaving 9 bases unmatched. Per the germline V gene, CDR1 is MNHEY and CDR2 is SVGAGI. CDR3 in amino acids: CASHPSGGAGETQYF. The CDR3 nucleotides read TGTGCCAGCCATCCTAGCGGGGGGGCCGGTGAGACCCAGTACTTC.

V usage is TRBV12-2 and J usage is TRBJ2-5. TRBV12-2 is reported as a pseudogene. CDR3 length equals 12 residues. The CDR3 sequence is CASRLFRETQYF. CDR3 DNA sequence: TGTGCAAGTCGCTTATTCCGCGAGACCCAGTACTTC.

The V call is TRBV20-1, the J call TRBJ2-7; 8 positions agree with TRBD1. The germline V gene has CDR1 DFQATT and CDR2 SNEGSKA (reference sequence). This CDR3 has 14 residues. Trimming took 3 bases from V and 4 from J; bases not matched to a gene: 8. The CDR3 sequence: CSASVRDRRYEQYF. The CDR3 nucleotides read TGCAGTGCTAGTGTCCGGGACAGGCGGTACGAGCAGTACTTC.